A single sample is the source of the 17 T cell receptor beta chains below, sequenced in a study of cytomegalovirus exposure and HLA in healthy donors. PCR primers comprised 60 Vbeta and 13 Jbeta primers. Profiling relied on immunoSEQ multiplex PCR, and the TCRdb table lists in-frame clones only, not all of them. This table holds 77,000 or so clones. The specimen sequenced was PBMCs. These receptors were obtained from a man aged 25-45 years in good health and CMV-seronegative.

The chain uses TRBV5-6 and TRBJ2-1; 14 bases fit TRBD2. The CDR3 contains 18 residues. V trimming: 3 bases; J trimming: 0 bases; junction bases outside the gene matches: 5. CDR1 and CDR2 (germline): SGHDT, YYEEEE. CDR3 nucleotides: TGTGCCAGCAGCTCCCCCGGGACTAGCGGGAGCTCCTACAATGAGCAGTTCTTC. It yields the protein CASSSPGTSGSSYNEQFF.

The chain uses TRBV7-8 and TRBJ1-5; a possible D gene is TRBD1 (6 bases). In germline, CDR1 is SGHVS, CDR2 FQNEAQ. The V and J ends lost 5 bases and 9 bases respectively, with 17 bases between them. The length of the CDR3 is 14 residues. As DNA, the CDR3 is TGTGCCAGCAGCCCCCGGACAGCCCCGGGGCCCCAGCATTTT. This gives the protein CASSPRTAPGPQHF.

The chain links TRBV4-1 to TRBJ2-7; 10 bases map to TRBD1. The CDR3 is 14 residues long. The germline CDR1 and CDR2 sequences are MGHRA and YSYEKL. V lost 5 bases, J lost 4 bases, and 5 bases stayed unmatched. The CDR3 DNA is TGCGCCAGCAGCAGGCGGGACAGGGGATACGAGCAGTACTTC. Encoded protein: CASSRRDRGYEQYF.

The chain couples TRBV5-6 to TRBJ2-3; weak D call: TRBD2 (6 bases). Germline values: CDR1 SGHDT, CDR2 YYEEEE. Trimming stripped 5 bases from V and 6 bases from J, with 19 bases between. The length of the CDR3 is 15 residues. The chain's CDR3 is CASRGLGRGEDTQYF. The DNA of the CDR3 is TGTGCCAGCAGGGGTCTCGGGCGGGGCGAGGATACGCAGTATTTT.

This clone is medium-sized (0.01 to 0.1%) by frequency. The CDR3 region is CAITGQPNTEAFF. The CDR3 DNA reads as TGTGCCATCACCGGACAGCCAAACACTGAAGCTTTCTTT. This chain uses TRBV10-3 with TRBJ1-1, with a weak D call TRBD1 (6 bases). This CDR3 comprises 13 residues. Germline V gene data show CDR1 as ENHRY and CDR2 as SYGVKD. V shed 7 bases and J shed 2 bases, with 11 bases lying between them.

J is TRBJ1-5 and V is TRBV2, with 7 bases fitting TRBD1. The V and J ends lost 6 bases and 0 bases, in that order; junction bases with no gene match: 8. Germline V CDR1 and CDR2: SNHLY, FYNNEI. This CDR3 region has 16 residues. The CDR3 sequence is CASRMTGIYSNQPQHF. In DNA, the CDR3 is TGTGCCAGCAGGATGACAGGGATTTATAGCAATCAGCCCCAGCATTTT.

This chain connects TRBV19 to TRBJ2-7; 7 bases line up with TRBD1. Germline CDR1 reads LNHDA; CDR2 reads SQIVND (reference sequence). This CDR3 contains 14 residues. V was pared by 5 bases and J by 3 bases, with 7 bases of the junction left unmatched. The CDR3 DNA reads TGTGCCAGTAGTCCCGGGACAGCATACTACGAGCAGTACTTC. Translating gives CASSPGTAYYEQYF.

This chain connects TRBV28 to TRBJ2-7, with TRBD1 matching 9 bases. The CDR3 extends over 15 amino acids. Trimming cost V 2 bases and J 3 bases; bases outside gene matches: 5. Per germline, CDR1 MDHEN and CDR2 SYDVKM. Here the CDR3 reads CASSLRDRVFYEQYF. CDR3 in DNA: TGTGCCAGCAGTTTAAGGGACAGGGTATTCTACGAGCAGTACTTC. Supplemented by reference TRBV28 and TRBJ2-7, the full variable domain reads DVKVTQSSRYLVKRTGEKVFLECVQDMDHENMFWYRQDPGLGLRLIYFSYDVKMKEKGDIPEGYSVSREKKERFSLILESASTNQTSMYLCASSLRDRVFYEQYFGPGTRLTVT.

The CDR3 spells CASSFGGGAWEQYF. CDR3 in DNA: TGTGCCAGCAGTTTTGGGGGGGGCGCCTGGGAGCAGTACTTC. The rearrangement uses TRBV27 and TRBJ2-7, with D possibly TRBD2 on 7 matching bases. CDR1 is MNHEY and CDR2 is SMNVEV in the germline V gene (reference sequence). The CDR3 has 14 residues. V was pared by 3 bases and J by 7 bases, with 16 bases between.

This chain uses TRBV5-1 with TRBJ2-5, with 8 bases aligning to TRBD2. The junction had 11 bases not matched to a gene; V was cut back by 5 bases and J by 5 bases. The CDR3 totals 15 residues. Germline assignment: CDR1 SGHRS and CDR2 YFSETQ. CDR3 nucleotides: TGCGCCAGCAGGTCCCCGCGGGGGGATGGGGAGACCCAGTACTTC. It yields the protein CASRSPRGDGETQYF.

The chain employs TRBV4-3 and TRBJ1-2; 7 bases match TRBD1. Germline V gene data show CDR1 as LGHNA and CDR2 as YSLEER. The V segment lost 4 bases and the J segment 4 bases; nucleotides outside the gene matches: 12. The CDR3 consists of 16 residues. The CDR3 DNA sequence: TGCGCCAGCAGCCGGAACCACAGGGGCGCGTTCTATGGCTACACCTTC. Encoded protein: CASSRNHRGAFYGYTF.

In DNA form, the CDR3 reads TGTGCCAGCAGTGAGGGGCAGGGGGCTAATTTGGGGCAGTTCTTC. It translates to CASSEGQGANLGQFF. The genes are TRBV2 and TRBJ2-1, with TRBD1 matching over 8 bases. Germline CDR1 reads SNHLY; CDR2 reads FYNNEI. Germline trimming cut 3 bases from V and 12 bases from J; bases unmatched to any gene: 13. This CDR3 is built from 15 residues.

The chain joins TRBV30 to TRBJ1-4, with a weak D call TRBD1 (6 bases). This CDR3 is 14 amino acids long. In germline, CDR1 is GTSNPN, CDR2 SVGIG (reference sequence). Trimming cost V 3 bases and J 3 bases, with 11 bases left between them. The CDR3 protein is CAWREKGANEKLFF. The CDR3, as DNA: TGTGCCTGGAGGGAAAAGGGGGCTAATGAAAAACTGTTTTTT.

The CDR3 DNA follows: TGCGCCAGCAGCCCGGGACAGGCGGTACAAGAGACCCAGTACTTC. Amino acids: CASSPGQAVQETQYF. The genes are TRBV4-3 and TRBJ2-5; 8 nucleotides match TRBD1. Germline-derived CDR1 and CDR2 are LGHNA and YSLEER. CDR3 length: 15 amino acids. The J segment lost 2 bases and the V segment lost 4 bases, leaving 6 bases of the junction unmatched.

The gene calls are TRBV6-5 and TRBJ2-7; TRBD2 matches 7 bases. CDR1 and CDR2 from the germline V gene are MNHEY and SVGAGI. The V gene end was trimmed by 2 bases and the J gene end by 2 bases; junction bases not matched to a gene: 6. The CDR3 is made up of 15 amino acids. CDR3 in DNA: TGTGCCAGCAGTTACCTAGCGGAAAAACCCTACGAGCAGTACTTC. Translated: CASSYLAEKPYEQYF.

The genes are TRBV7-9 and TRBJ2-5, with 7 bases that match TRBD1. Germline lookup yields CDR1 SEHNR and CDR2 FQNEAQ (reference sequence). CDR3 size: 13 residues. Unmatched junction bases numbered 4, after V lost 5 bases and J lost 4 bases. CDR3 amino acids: CASSPDRRETQYF. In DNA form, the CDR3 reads TGTGCCAGCAGCCCGGACAGGAGAGAGACCCAGTACTTC.

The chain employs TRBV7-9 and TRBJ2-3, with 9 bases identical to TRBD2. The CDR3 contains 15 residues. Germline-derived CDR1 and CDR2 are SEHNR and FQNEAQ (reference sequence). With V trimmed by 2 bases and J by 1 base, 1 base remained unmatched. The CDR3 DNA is TGTGCCAGCAGCTTAACTAGCGGGCGCACAGATACGCAGTATTTT. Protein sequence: CASSLTSGRTDTQYF.